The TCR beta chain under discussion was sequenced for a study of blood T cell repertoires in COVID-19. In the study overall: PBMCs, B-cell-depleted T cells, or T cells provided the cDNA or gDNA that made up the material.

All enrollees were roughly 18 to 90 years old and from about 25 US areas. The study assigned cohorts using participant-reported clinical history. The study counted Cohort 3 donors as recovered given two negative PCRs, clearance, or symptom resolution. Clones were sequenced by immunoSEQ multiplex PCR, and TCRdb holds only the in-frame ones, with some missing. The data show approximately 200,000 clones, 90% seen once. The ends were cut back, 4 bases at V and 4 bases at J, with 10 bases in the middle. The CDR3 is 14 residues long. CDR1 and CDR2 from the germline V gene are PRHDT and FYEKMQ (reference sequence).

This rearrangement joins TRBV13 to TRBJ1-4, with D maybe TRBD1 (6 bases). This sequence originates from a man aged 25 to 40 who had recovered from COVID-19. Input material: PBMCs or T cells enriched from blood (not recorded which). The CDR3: CASSSTGYNEKLFF. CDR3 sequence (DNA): TGTGCCAGCAGCTCGACAGGCTATAATGAAAAACTGTTTTTT.